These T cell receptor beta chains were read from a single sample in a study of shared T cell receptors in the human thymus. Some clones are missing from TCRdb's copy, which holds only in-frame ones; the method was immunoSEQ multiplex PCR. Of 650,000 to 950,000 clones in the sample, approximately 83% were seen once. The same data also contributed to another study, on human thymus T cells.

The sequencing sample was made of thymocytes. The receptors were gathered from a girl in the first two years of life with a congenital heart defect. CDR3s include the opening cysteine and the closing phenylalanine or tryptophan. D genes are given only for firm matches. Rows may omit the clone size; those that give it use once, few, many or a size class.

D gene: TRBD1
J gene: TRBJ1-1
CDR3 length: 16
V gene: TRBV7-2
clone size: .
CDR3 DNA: TGTGCCAGCAGGAACCGGGACAGGCCTCAATGCGAGGAAGCTTTCTTT
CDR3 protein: CASRNRDRPQCEEAFF

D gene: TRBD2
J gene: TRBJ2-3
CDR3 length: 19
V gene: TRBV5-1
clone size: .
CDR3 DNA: TGCGCCAGCAGCTTCGGGGGGGCTTTGAACTTATCTAGCACAGATACGCAGTATTTT
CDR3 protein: CASSFGGALNLSSTDTQYF

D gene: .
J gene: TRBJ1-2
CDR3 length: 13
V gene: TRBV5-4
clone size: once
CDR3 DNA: TGTGCCAGCAGCAAGACAGAAACCCATGGCTACACCTTC
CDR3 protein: CASSKTETHGYTF

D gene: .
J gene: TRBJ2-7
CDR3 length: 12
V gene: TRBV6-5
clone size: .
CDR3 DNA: TGTGCCAGCAGCCCAACGGGCTACGAGCAGTACTTC
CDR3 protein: CASSPTGYEQYF

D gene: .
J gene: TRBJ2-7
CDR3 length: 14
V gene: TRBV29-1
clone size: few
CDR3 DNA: TGCAGCGTTCCGACGACAGTTTTTTCCTACGAGCAGTACTTC
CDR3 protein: CSVPTTVFSYEQYF

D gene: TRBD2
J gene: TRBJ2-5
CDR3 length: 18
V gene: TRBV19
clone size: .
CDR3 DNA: TGTGCCAGTAGTGGGACTAGCGGGGGGGCCTCTGCGGGGGAGACCCAGTACTTC
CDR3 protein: CASSGTSGGASAGETQYF

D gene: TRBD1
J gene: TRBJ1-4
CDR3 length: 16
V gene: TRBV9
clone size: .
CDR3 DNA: TGTGCCAGCAGCGCAATAACAGGGGGCGGTAGCGAAAAACTGTTTTTT
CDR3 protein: CASSAITGGGSEKLFF

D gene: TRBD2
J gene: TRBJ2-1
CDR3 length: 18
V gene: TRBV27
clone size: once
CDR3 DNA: TGTGCCAGCAGTTTTGGGCTAGCGGGGGGCTCTATAGCCAATGAGCAGTTCTTC
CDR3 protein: CASSFGLAGGSIANEQFF

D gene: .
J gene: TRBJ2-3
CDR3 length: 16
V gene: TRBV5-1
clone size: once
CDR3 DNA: TGCGCCAGCAGCTTGTCCTTAGACAGTCGCACAGATACGCAGTATTTT
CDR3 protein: CASSLSLDSRTDTQYF

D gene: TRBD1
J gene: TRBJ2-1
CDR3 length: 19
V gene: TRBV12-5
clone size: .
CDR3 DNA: TGTGCTAGTGGTTTGGTGACCCACAGGGGTTGGGGACATAACAATGAGCAGTTCTTC
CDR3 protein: CASGLVTHRGWGHNNEQFF

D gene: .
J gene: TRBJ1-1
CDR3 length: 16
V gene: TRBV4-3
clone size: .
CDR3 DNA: TGCGCCAGCAGCCAAAATCTACAGGGAGGGAGAACTGAAGCTTTCTTT
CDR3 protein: CASSQNLQGGRTEAFF

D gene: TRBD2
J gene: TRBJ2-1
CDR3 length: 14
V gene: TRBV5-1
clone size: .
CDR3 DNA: TGCGCCAGCAGCCTGGCTCTATCAGCGGGGGAGCAGTTCTTC
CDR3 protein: CASSLALSAGEQFF

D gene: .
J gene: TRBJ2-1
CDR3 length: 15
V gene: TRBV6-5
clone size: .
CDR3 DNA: TGTGCCAGCAGTCCCGGCGGGACGGGGGACAATGAGCAGTTCTTC
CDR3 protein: CASSPGGTGDNEQFF

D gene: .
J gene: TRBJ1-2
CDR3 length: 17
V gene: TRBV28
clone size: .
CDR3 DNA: TGTGCCAGCAGCACCTCAGGGGCCCTACCATTGGGCTATGGCTACACCTTC
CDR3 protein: CASSTSGALPLGYGYTF

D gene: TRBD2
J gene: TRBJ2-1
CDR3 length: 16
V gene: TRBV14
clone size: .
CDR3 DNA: TGTGCCAGCAGCCAAGCACGGGGGGGCCTCTACAATGAGCAGTTCTTC
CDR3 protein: CASSQARGGLYNEQFF

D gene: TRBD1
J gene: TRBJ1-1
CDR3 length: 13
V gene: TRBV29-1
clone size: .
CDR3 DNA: TGCAGCGTTAGCAGGGGGCGGGACACTGAAGCTTTCTTT
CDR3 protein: CSVSRGRDTEAFF

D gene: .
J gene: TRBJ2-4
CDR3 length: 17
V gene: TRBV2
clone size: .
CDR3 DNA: TGTGCCAGCAGTGAAGATCGGGATGGGCCCGCCAAAAACATTCAGTACTTC
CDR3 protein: CASSEDRDGPAKNIQYF

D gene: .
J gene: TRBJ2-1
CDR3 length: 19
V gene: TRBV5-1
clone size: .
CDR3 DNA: TGCGCCAGCAGCTTGGCCCAGCCTATGGGGCGGGGCTCCTACAATGAGCAGTTCTTC
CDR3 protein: CASSLAQPMGRGSYNEQFF

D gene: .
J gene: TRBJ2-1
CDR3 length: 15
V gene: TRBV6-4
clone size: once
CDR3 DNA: TGTGCCAGCAGTGAGAGTAGCGGACGATACAATGAGCAGTTCTTC
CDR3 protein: CASSESSGRYNEQFF

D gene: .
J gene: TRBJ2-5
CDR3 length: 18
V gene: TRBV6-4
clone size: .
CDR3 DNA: TGTGCCAGCAGTGACATAGGGTCCGGGTTAGCGGAGTGGGAGACCCAGTACTTC
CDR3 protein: CASSDIGSGLAEWETQYF

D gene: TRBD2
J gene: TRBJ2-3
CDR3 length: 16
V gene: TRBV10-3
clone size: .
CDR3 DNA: TGTGCCATCAAGACTAGCGGGGGTCGACGCACAGATACGCAGTATTTT
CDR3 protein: CAIKTSGGRRTDTQYF

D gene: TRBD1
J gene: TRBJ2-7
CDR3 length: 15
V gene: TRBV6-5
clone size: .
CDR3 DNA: TGTGCCAGCAGAAACCGGGACAGTAGCTCCTACGAGCAGTACTTC
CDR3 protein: CASRNRDSSSYEQYF

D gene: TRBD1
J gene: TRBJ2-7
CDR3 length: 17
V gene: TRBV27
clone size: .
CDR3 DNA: TGTGCCAGCAGTTTAGGGGACAGGCCCCCCGAGAACTACGAGCAGTACTTC
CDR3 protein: CASSLGDRPPENYEQYF

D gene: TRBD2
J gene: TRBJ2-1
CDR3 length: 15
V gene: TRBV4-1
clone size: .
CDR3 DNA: TGCGCCAGCAGCCAAATAAAGACTAGCGGGGATGAGCAGTTCTTC
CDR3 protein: CASSQIKTSGDEQFF

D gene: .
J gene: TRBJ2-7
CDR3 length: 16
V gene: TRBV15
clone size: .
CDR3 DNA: TGTGCCACCAGCAGAGATCCTCGTGAAGCGGGCTACGAGCAGTACTTC
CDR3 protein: CATSRDPREAGYEQYF

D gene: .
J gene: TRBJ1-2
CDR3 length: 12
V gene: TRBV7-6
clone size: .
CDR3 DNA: TGTGCCAGCAGCTTAGTCTCGGTCGGCTACACCTTC
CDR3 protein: CASSLVSVGYTF

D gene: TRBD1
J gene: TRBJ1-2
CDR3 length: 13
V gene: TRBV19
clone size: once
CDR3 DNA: TGTGCCAGTAGTTCCCGGACAGGTTTTGGCTACACCTTC
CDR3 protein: CASSSRTGFGYTF

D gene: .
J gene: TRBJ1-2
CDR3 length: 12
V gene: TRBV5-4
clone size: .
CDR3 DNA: TGTGCCAGCAGCTTGGCGGGAGAAGGCTACACCTTC
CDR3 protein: CASSLAGEGYTF

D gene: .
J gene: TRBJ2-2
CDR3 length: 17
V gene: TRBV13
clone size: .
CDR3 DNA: TGTGCCAGCAGCTTAGGACCCACAGGTGGTGGCACCGGGGAGCTGTTTTTT
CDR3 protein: CASSLGPTGGGTGELFF

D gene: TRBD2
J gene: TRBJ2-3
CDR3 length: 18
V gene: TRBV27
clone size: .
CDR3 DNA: TGTGCCAGCAGTACTGCGGGGGGGGGTCTTTGGGACACAGATACGCAGTATTTT
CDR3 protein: CASSTAGGGLWDTDTQYF

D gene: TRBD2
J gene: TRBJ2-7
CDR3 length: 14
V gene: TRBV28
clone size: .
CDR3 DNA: TGTGCCAGCAGTTTAACTAGCGGCACCTACGAGCAGTACTTC
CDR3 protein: CASSLTSGTYEQYF

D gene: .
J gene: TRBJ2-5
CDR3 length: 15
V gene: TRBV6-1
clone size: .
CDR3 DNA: TGTGCCAGCAGCACCCCGGAGGGGAACCAAGAGACCCAGTACTTC
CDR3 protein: CASSTPEGNQETQYF

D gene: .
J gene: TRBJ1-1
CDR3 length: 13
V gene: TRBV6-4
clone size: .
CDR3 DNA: TGTGCCAGCAGTGCGACAGTGAACACTGAAGCTTTCTTT
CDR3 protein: CASSATVNTEAFF

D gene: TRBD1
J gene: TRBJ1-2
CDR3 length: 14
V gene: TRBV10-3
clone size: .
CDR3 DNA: TGTGCCATCAGAGGGGACAGGGGGCGGGATGGCTACACCTTC
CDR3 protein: CAIRGDRGRDGYTF